Following are 24 T cell receptor beta chains from one sample sequenced in a study of cytomegalovirus exposure and HLA in healthy donors. PCR employed 60 Vbeta and 13 Jbeta primers. Sequencing used immunoSEQ multiplex PCR; TCRdb keeps in-frame clones, though not all of them. Altogether 55,000 to 70,000 clones are present, about four fifths being singletons, with the ten largest covering roughly 7.8%. Sequenced input: PBMCs. These receptors all come from a man aged 18-30 years in good health and CMV-seropositive.

Worth noting for this clone: Because the CDR3's place on the DNA is in doubt, the DNA is left out and the CDR3 is given as listed by TCRdb. This chain connects TRBV1 to TRBJ2-3; TRBD2 is the table's D call, not checked against the DNA. TRBV1 is an annotated pseudogene. With termini counted, the CDR3 has 18 amino acids. Here the CDR3 reads CTSSQESHWGDGTDTQYF.

The count of this clone is one. This chain links TRBV28 with TRBJ1-5; tentatively, D is TRBD1 (6 bases). Germline V lookup: CDR1 MDHEN, CDR2 SYDVKM. This CDR3 has 14 amino acids. The ends were cut back, 5 bases at V and 3 bases at J, with 11 bases in the middle. The CDR3 reads CASSLQGFNQPQHF. The CDR3 nucleotides are TGTGCCAGCAGTCTGCAGGGGTTCAATCAGCCCCAGCATTTT.

V usage is TRBV5-1 and J usage is TRBJ2-3, with D possibly being TRBD1 (5 bases). Per germline, CDR1 SGHRS and CDR2 YFSETQ. Trimming shortened V by 5 bases and J by 3 bases, and 10 bases separated the two germline ends. The CDR3 contains 13 residues. The CDR3 sequence: CASSGQGTDTQYF. The DNA for the CDR3 is TGCGCCAGCAGTGGGCAGGGAACAGATACGCAGTATTTT. Filled out from reference TRBV5-1 and TRBJ2-3, the complete variable domain reads KAGVTQTPRYLIKTRGQQVTLSCSPISGHRSVSWYQQTPGQGLQFLFEYFSETQRNKGNFPGRFSGRQFSNSRSEMNVSTLELGDSALYLCASSGQGTDTQYFGPGTRLTVL.

This clone occurred a few times. The chain carries TRBV9 and TRBJ2-1, with D maybe TRBD1 (5 bases). Germline CDR1 and CDR2: SGDLS and YYNGEE. The CDR3 has 13 residues. The V end was cut by 0 bases, the J end by 15 bases, with 16 bases between. CDR3 residues: CASSVEGLTAPFF. In DNA, the CDR3 is TGTGCCAGCAGCGTAGAGGGGCTGACCGCCCCGTTCTTC.

V gene TRBV5-1 combines with J gene TRBJ2-5, with D possibly being TRBD1 (5 bases). Trimming took 4 bases from V and 1 from J, leaving 8 bases between them. Looked up from germline, CDR1 is SGHRS and CDR2 is YFSETQ. The CDR3 spans 13 residues. This chain's CDR3 is CASSRQTQETQYF. CDR3 sequence (DNA): TGCGCCAGCAGCCGACAGACCCAAGAGACCCAGTACTTC.

V gene TRBV10-3 combines with J gene TRBJ2-1; the D is unclear. The CDR3 consists of 11 residues. V was pared by 8 bases and J by 7 bases, with 9 bases between. Germline CDR1 and CDR2: ENHRY and SYGVKD. The DNA of the CDR3 is TGTGCCATCGCGTCGGAGAATGAGCAGTTCTTC. Its protein product is CAIASENEQFF.

The chain combines TRBV29-1 with TRBJ2-5, with D possibly matching TRBD2 (5 bases). With 2 bases removed from V and 4 bases from J, the gap between germline ends came to 17 bases. This CDR3 is built from 15 residues. From germline, CDR1 is SQVTM and CDR2 ANQGSEA. CDR3 sequence: CSVETLPTSGETQYF. The DNA of the CDR3 is TGCAGCGTTGAAACCCTCCCCACTAGTGGAGAGACCCAGTACTTC.

The chain has TRBV28 and TRBJ1-2; no clear D gene. This CDR3 contains 14 residues. Germline assignment: CDR1 MDHEN and CDR2 SYDVKM. The V and J ends lost 4 bases and 3 bases respectively, with 12 bases between them. Here the CDR3 reads CASSYPPGYYGYTF. The CDR3, as DNA: TGTGCCAGCAGTTACCCCCCGGGGTACTATGGCTACACCTTC.

This rearrangement joins TRBV18 to TRBJ2-5, with 7 bases that match TRBD1. The CDR3 is 14 residues long. V lost 4 bases, J lost 0 bases, and 2 bases stayed unmatched. The germline gives CDR1 KGHSH, CDR2 LQKENI. The CDR3 here is CASSLGGNQETQYF. The CDR3 coding sequence is TGTGCCAGCTCACTAGGGGGCAACCAAGAGACCCAGTACTTC.

This sequence joins TRBV28 and TRBJ1-1, with D hard to call. V was pared by 10 bases and J by 5 bases, with 11 bases between. The CDR3 consists of 11 residues. Per the germline V gene, CDR1 is MDHEN and CDR2 is SYDVKM. In DNA form, the CDR3 reads TGTGCCACGCTTAGTGAGACTGAAGCTTTCTTT. This sequence encodes CATLSETEAFF.

The chain employs TRBV29-1 and TRBJ1-2, with 10 bases fitting TRBD1. CDR3 length: 14 amino acids. CDR1 SQVTM and CDR2 ANQGSEA come from the germline V gene. Trimming at V came to 3 bases and at J to 5 bases, leaving 6 bases not matched to a gene. The CDR3 loop reads CSVEGQGIGYGYTF. The DNA for the CDR3 is TGCAGCGTTGAGGGACAGGGGATAGGTTATGGCTACACCTTC.

The chain has TRBV5-6 and TRBJ2-7; D is uncertain. Trimming removed 2 bases at V and 4 bases at J, with 10 bases between. The CDR3 consists of 13 residues. From germline, CDR1 is SGHDT and CDR2 YYEEEE. The chain's CDR3 is CASSLGNSYEQYF. The DNA for the CDR3 is TGTGCCAGCAGCTTAGGAAACAGTTACGAGCAGTACTTC.

The CDR3 sequence is CASSRQGGGEQYF. The CDR3 DNA reads as TGTGCCAGCAGCAGACAGGGTGGTGGCGAGCAGTACTTC. V is TRBV7-9 and J is TRBJ2-7, with 7 positions matching TRBD1. V shed 5 bases, J shed 6 bases, and the junction held 7 bases outside the gene matches. Germline lookup yields CDR1 SEHNR and CDR2 FQNEAQ (reference sequence). The CDR3 contains 13 residues.

The chain employs TRBV11-2 and TRBJ1-1; D possibly corresponds to TRBD1 (5 bases). The V end was cut by 5 bases, the J end by 8 bases, with 24 bases between. Germline V gene data show CDR1 as SGHAT and CDR2 as FQNNGV. CDR3 length: 16 amino acids. This CDR3 is CASSALMGGLGPEAFF. DNA for the CDR3: TGTGCCAGCAGCGCATTAATGGGGGGACTGGGGCCGGAAGCTTTCTTT.

The CDR3 nucleotides are TGTGCCAGCAGCCTAGGGAGGGGGGCGTCCTACAATGAGCAGTTCTTC. Translated, it gives CASSLGRGASYNEQFF. The rearrangement joins TRBV25-1 to TRBJ2-1; the D gene is possibly TRBD2 (7 bases). The V gene lost 6 bases and the J gene lost 1 base, with 16 bases spanning the gap. Germline values: CDR1 MGHDK, CDR2 SYGVNS. The CDR3 spans 16 residues.

The CDR3: CAWSGTGGFDQPQHF. As DNA, the CDR3 is TGTGCCTGGAGTGGGACAGGGGGTTTCGATCAGCCCCAGCATTTT. The rearrangement links TRBV30 to TRBJ1-5; TRBD1 aligns across 10 bases. With V trimmed by 1 base and J by 5 bases, 5 bases remained unmatched. CDR1 GTSNPN and CDR2 SVGIG come from the germline V gene (reference sequence). This CDR3 has 15 residues.

CDR3 bases: TGTGCCAGCAGCGTAGCTGGGGGCGCGAGAGAGACCCAGTACTTC. Amino acid sequence: CASSVAGGARETQYF. V is TRBV9 and J is TRBJ2-5; perhaps TRBD1 as D (6 bases). Trimming took off 0 bases at V and 4 bases at J, with 13 bases between the two ends. CDR3 length: 15 amino acids. The germline V gene has CDR1 SGDLS and CDR2 YYNGEE.

Written as DNA, the CDR3 is TGTGCCAGCACCAACGAATGGGACAGGGGCTCCTACAATGAGCAGTTCTTC. Translating gives CASTNEWDRGSYNEQFF. The chain joins TRBV2 to TRBJ2-1; 10 bases agree with TRBD1. The CDR3 sequence is 17 residues long. CDR1 SNHLY and CDR2 FYNNEI come from the germline V gene. V was pared by 7 bases and J by 0 bases, with 9 bases of the junction left unmatched.

The V gene is TRBV2, the J gene TRBJ2-7; 8 bases map to TRBD1. V trimming: 6 bases; J trimming: 6 bases; junction bases outside the gene matches: 4. CDR1 and CDR2 from the germline V gene are SNHLY and FYNNEI. This CDR3 comprises 12 residues. CDR3 nucleotides: TGTGCCAGCAGACCCGACAGGGGCGAGCAGTACTTC. Its protein is CASRPDRGEQYF.

The genes are TRBV11-2 and TRBJ1-1, with D hard to call. This CDR3 contains 14 residues. Germline CDR1 reads SGHAT; CDR2 reads FQNNGV. V was cut by 5 bases and J by 1 base, with 11 bases left in between. The DNA of the CDR3 is TGTGCCAGCAGCGAGAGGGAGGGGAACACTGAAGCTTTCTTT. It translates to CASSEREGNTEAFF.

The rearrangement uses TRBV7-6 and TRBJ2-7; 10 bases agree with TRBD2. Germline CDR1 and CDR2: SGHVS and FNYEAQ. V lost 6 bases, J lost 2 bases, and 10 bases stayed unmatched. The CDR3 loop spans 16 amino acids. CDR3 coding DNA: TGTGCCAGCAGTTCGGAAGCGGGAGGGGTTACCTACGAGCAGTACTTC. The encoded protein is CASSSEAGGVTYEQYF. Together with reference TRBV7-6 and TRBJ2-7, the CDR3 gives the full variable domain: GAGVSQSPRYKVTKRGQDVALRCDPISGHVSLYWYRQALGQGPEFLTYFNYEAQQDKSGLPNDRFSAERPEGSISTLTIQRTEQRDSAMYRCASSSEAGGVTYEQYFGPGTRLTVT.

The chain links TRBV6-6 to TRBJ1-5; possibly TRBD1 for D (6 bases). The CDR3 covers 16 residues. Trimming shortened V by 5 bases and J by 1 base, and 15 bases separated the two germline ends. Germline CDR1 is MNHNY and CDR2 is SVGAGI (reference sequence). CDR3 amino acids: CASSPNTGTSNQPQHF. DNA of the CDR3: TGTGCCAGCAGTCCCAACACAGGGACCAGCAATCAGCCCCAGCATTTT.

A single count supports this clone. The gene calls are TRBV29-1 and TRBJ1-1, with D perhaps TRBD1 (5 bases). The germline V gene has CDR1 SQVTM and CDR2 ANQGSEA. The CDR3 is made up of 13 amino acids. Trimming cost V 6 bases and J 6 bases, with 17 bases left between them. The CDR3 loop reads CSVYYNQGSEAFF. The CDR3 DNA follows: TGCAGCGTGTACTACAACCAGGGCTCTGAAGCTTTCTTT.

V and J are TRBV5-1 and TRBJ2-5; D gene uncertain. The CDR3 is 13 amino acids. The V gene lost 0 bases and the J gene lost 4 bases, with 7 bases spanning the gap. CDR1 is SGHRS and CDR2 is YFSETQ in the germline V gene. The CDR3 region has the DNA TGCGCCAGCAGCTTGGCATCGAGAGAGACCCAGTACTTC. It encodes CASSLASRETQYF.